This T cell receptor beta chain was recovered during a study of T cells in Graves' hyperthyroidism and ophthalmopathy. Researchers amplified the TCR beta CDR3 regions from RNA transcripts. The study used the HTBI primer set for a first-round RT-PCR of the TCR CDR3. TCRdb recomputed calls from the multiplex PCR reads with MiXCR, one row per CDR3 protein. This repertoire shows more than 350,000 distinct CDR3 sequences, about 18% found once; its top ten account for 34%. Newly diagnosed hyperthyroidism patients aged 18 to 65 years had disease lasting under 2 months. Study results and limitations: It was a median around 6 months before onset that the model predicted ophthalmopathy.

This clonotype was detected many times. The antigen remains unidentified. Sequenced input: blood. This TCR was sampled from a woman aged 30 to 39 with Graves' hyperthyroidism that later progressed to Graves' ophthalmopathy.

CDR3 DNA: TGCAGCGTTCGTCTCATGAGGGGACAGGGGGGGGAAAAAACCGGGGAGCTGTTTTTT. Its protein product is CSVRLMRGQGGEKTGELFF. The rearrangement joins TRBV29-1 to TRBJ2-2; TRBD1 matches at 11 bases. This CDR3 is built from 19 residues. CDR1 and CDR2 (germline): SQVTM, ANQGSEA. V dropped 5 bases and J dropped 5; count of bases not matched to a gene: 19.